The 19 T cell receptor beta chains presented below share a single source sample, sequenced in a study of blood T cell repertoires in COVID-19. Measured with immunoSEQ multiplex PCR; TCRdb has only the in-frame clones, and not every one. The table includes 150,000 or so clones, over 75% detected once. The sample comprised PBMCs or T cells enriched from blood (not recorded which). These receptors all stem from a man aged 45-60 years who had recovered from COVID-19.

V and J are TRBV21-1 and TRBJ2-7; whether TRBD1, the table's D call, matches the DNA was not checked. TRBV21-1 is noted as a pseudogene. The CDR3 runs 13 residues. CDR3 in DNA: TGTGCCAGCAGCCCGACAGGGAAATGCGAGCAGTACTTC. Residues: CASSPTGKCEQYF.

This chain joins TRBV6-4 and TRBJ2-2; 10 nucleotides align to TRBD2. The CDR3 runs 15 residues. V shed 5 bases, J shed 7 bases, and the junction held 7 bases outside the gene matches. Germline V gene lookup returns CDR1 MRHNA and CDR2 SNTAGT. DNA for the CDR3: TGTGCCAGCAGTCGCAGCGGGGGGGCGATCGGGGAGCTGTTTTTT. Encoded protein: CASSRSGGAIGELFF.

The chain combines TRBV12-3 or TRBV12-4 with TRBJ1-1; D is perhaps TRBD1 (6 bases). Trimming removed 6 bases from V and 1 base from J, with 9 bases in between. CDR3 size: 13 residues. This CDR3 reads CASSKTGNTEAFF. In DNA, the CDR3 is TGTGCCAGCAGCAAGACAGGGAACACTGAAGCTTTCTTT.

This clone appeared once. The rearrangement joins TRBV5-1 to TRBJ2-5, with 8 bases identical to TRBD2. V was clipped by 1 base and J by 4 bases; unmatched bases: 6. Germline-derived CDR1 and CDR2 are SGHRS and YFSETQ. CDR3 size: 15 residues. The CDR3 nucleotides read TGCGCCAGCAGCTTGACTAGCGGAAGTGGAGAGACCCAGTACTTC. Translated, it gives CASSLTSGSGETQYF.

The chain employs TRBV28 and TRBJ1-3, with D possibly TRBD1 on 5 matching bases. The CDR3 is 15 amino acids. Trimming shortened V by 3 bases and J by 3 bases, and 12 bases separated the two germline ends. Germline V gene sequence: CDR1 MDHEN, CDR2 SYDVKM. The CDR3: CASSFQGPGGNTIYF. CDR3 DNA: TGTGCCAGCAGTTTCCAGGGCCCGGGTGGAAACACCATATATTTT.

V and J are TRBV29-1 and TRBJ1-5; 9 bases match TRBD1. This CDR3 has 13 residues. Trimming at V came to 6 bases and at J to 4 bases, leaving 4 bases not matched to a gene. Germline V gives CDR1 SQVTM, CDR2 ANQGSEA. CDR3 coding DNA: TGCAGCGTGGGTGGACAGGGGAATCAGCCCCAGCATTTT. This translates into CSVGGQGNQPQHF.

This sequence joins TRBV7-3 and TRBJ2-3; a possible D gene is TRBD2 (7 bases). CDR1 and CDR2 from the germline V gene are SGHTA and FQGTGA. The CDR3 extends over 14 amino acids. The V end lost 8 bases, the J end lost 4 bases, and 16 bases lay between the germline ends. DNA of the CDR3: TGTGCCAGCCCCGGGCGGGGGCGGGCAGATACGCAGTATTTT. Its protein is CASPGRGRADTQYF.

The chain couples TRBV19 to TRBJ2-1, with 8 bases that match TRBD1. CDR1 is LNHDA, CDR2 SQIVND, per germline (reference sequence). The CDR3 length is 15 residues. V shed 5 bases and J 0 bases; nucleotides not matched to a gene: 3. Here the CDR3 reads CASSLDRGSYNEQFF. For the CDR3, the DNA is TGTGCCAGTAGTCTTGACAGGGGCTCCTACAATGAGCAGTTCTTC.

V and J are TRBV28 and TRBJ2-2; 12 nucleotides line up with TRBD2. V dropped 4 bases and J dropped 4; count of bases not matched to a gene: 4. Per the germline V gene, CDR1 is MDHEN and CDR2 is SYDVKM. This CDR3 region has 16 residues. CDR3 nucleotide sequence: TGTGCCAGCAGTTCCCCTAGCGGGAGGGCCACCGGGGAGCTGTTTTTT. Translating it yields CASSSPSGRATGELFF.

V and J are TRBV5-1 and TRBJ2-3; 8 bases fit TRBD2. There are 16 residues in the CDR3. The V segment lost 2 bases and the J segment 1 base; nucleotides outside the gene matches: 6. Germline V lookup: CDR1 SGHRS, CDR2 YFSETQ. CDR3 nucleotides: TGCGCCAGCAGCTTTCATAGCGGGAAAGGCACAGATACGCAGTATTTT. It codes for CASSFHSGKGTDTQYF.

V and J are TRBV18 and TRBJ2-3; tentative D call: TRBD2 (5 bases). Germline V CDR1 and CDR2: KGHSH, LQKENI. V was cut by 4 bases and J by 2 bases, with 7 bases left in between. The CDR3 totals 13 residues. The CDR3 loop is CASSRGSTDTQYF. CDR3 coding DNA: TGTGCCAGCTCACGAGGGTCCACAGATACGCAGTATTTT. Together with reference TRBV18 and TRBJ2-3, the CDR3 gives the full variable domain: NAGVMQNPRHLVRRRGQEARLRCSPMKGHSHVYWYRQLPEEGLKFMVYLQKENIIDESGMPKERFSAEFPKEGPSILRIQQVVRGDSAAYFCASSRGSTDTQYFGPGTRLTVL.

This sequence joins TRBV7-2 and TRBJ1-6, with D possibly being TRBD1 (6 bases). Germline CDR1 reads SGHTA; CDR2 reads FQGNSA. The CDR3 extends over 17 amino acids. Deletions cut 0 bases from V and 9 bases from J, with 18 bases between. As DNA, the CDR3 is TGTGCCAGCAGCTTAGCGCATATCGGGGCAGGGGTTTCACCCCTCCACTTT. Translation: CASSLAHIGAGVSPLHF.

V usage is TRBV28 and J usage is TRBJ1-5; D gene unclear. CDR1 MDHEN and CDR2 SYDVKM come from the germline V gene. Trimming shortened V by 6 bases and J by 4 bases, and 16 bases separated the two germline ends. The CDR3 length is 15 residues. In nucleotides, the CDR3 is TGTGCCAGCAGCGAAATGGACGGGAAAAATCAGCCCCAGCATTTT. Residues: CASSEMDGKNQPQHF.

This chain connects TRBV5-1 to TRBJ2-7, with a possible D match to TRBD1 (6 bases). This CDR3 spans 15 amino acids. Germline lookup yields CDR1 SGHRS and CDR2 YFSETQ. Deletions cut 4 bases from V and 5 bases from J, with 19 bases between. In nucleotides, the CDR3 is TGCGCCAGCAGCCCCGAGCAGGGGAAATATGACGAGCAGTACTTC. It codes for CASSPEQGKYDEQYF.

The CDR3 DNA is TGTGCCAGCAGTTCCCCGGGGACATCTATCGCCGGCTACACCTTC. The encoded protein is CASSSPGTSIAGYTF. This sequence joins TRBV28 and TRBJ1-2, with a weak D call TRBD1 (6 bases). V gave up 4 bases and J gave up 8 bases, with 20 bases separating them. The CDR3 length is 15 residues. CDR1 MDHEN and CDR2 SYDVKM come from the germline V gene.

This chain joins TRBV5-4 and TRBJ2-7, with D perhaps matching TRBD2 (6 bases). The CDR3 totals 15 residues. The V gene's germline CDR1 is SGHNT and CDR2 YYREEE (reference sequence). Deletions cut 0 bases from V and 6 bases from J, with 16 bases between. CDR3 coding DNA: TGTGCCAGCAGCTTGGACAACGGTTTGGGGGGCGAGCAGTACTTC. It yields the protein CASSLDNGLGGEQYF. The full variable domain, in which reference TRBV5-4 and TRBJ2-7 provide the parts outside the CDR3, is ETGVTQSPTHLIKTRGQQVTLRCSSQSGHNTVSWYQQALGQGPQFIFQYYREEENGRGNFPPRFSGLQFPNYSSELNVNALELDDSALYLCASSLDNGLGGEQYFGPGTRLTVT.

V gene TRBV19 combines with J gene TRBJ1-2; 8 bases are a match to TRBD1. V shed 6 bases and J 3 bases; nucleotides not matched to a gene: 6. In germline, CDR1 is LNHDA, CDR2 SQIVND (reference sequence). The CDR3 loop spans 14 amino acids. This CDR3 is CASSPQGEYYGYTF. CDR3 sequence (DNA): TGTGCCAGTAGCCCACAGGGGGAGTACTATGGCTACACCTTC.

The V and J genes are TRBV19 and TRBJ1-6, with TRBD1 identical over 9 bases. V lost 6 bases to trimming and J lost 7 bases; unmatched junction nucleotides: 4. The CDR3 is 14 amino acids. The germline V gene encodes CDR1 LNHDA and CDR2 SQIVND (reference sequence). The CDR3 is CASSRDRANSPLHF. In DNA, the CDR3 is TGTGCCAGTAGCAGGGACAGGGCCAATTCACCCCTCCACTTT.

The genes are TRBV28 and TRBJ1-5, with unresolved D. V shed 3 bases and J shed 11 bases, with 17 bases lying between them. CDR3 length: 14 residues. Germline CDR1 is MDHEN and CDR2 is SYDVKM. DNA for the CDR3: TGTGCCAGCAGTTTGGGAGGGTTTTTGGGGACCCAGCATTTT. Translation: CASSLGGFLGTQHF.